The rows below give T cell receptor beta chains drawn from one sample of a study of Graves' ophthalmopathy and Graves' hyperthyroidism. Via MiXCR, TCRdb re-called the multiplex PCR reads, giving one row per CDR3 protein. The sample includes 650,000 to 800,000 distinct CDR3 sequences, under 50% of them seen just once. Sequencing was done on a sample of peripheral blood. All receptors come from an adult man with Graves' ophthalmopathy. CDR3s include the opening cysteine and the closing phenylalanine or tryptophan. D genes are given only for firm matches. Only part of the rows carry a size: once, few, many, or a class if the clone is expanded.

clone size: -; V gene: TRBV7-9; D gene: TRBD1; J gene: TRBJ2-3; CDR3 DNA: TGTGCCAGCAGCCCTTCACAGGGGACCTCAGATACGCAGTATTTT; CDR3 protein: CASSPSQGTSDTQYF
clone size: -; V gene: TRBV27; D gene: TRBD1; J gene: TRBJ1-1; CDR3 DNA: TGTGCCAGCAGTTCAGGGACAGCCGGAGTAACTGAAGCTTTCTTT; CDR3 protein: CASSSGTAGVTEAFF
clone size: many; V gene: TRBV3-1; D gene: -; J gene: TRBJ1-6; CDR3 DNA: TGTGCCAGCAGCCCGTTGACTCCTTCACCCCTCCACTTT; CDR3 protein: CASSPLTPSPLHF
clone size: few; V gene: TRBV4-1; D gene: TRBD1; J gene: TRBJ2-7; CDR3 DNA: TGCGCCAGCAGCCAAGGGGACAGGGGAGCCTACGAGCAGTACTTC; CDR3 protein: CASSQGDRGAYEQYF
clone size: -; V gene: TRBV19; D gene: TRBD2; J gene: TRBJ2-7; CDR3 DNA: TGTGCCAGTAGTAGAGGGACTAGCGGGAGCCCCTACGAGCAGTACTTC; CDR3 protein: CASSRGTSGSPYEQYF
clone size: -; V gene: TRBV10-3; D gene: -; J gene: TRBJ1-5; CDR3 DNA: TGTGCCATCACCGACCGACTAGCGGGACATAGCAATCAGCCCCAGCATTTT; CDR3 protein: CAITDRLAGHSNQPQHF
clone size: once; V gene: TRBV25-1; D gene: TRBD1; J gene: TRBJ1-1; CDR3 DNA: TGTGCCAGCAGTGAACGAAACTATGGACAGGGCGCTTTCTTT; CDR3 protein: CASSERNYGQGAFF
clone size: -; V gene: TRBV7-3; D gene: TRBD2; J gene: TRBJ2-2; CDR3 DNA: TGTGCCAGCAGTGAGCGGGGCGTGAAACACCTGAACACCGGGGAGCTGTTTTTT; CDR3 protein: CASSERGVKHLNTGELFF
clone size: -; V gene: TRBV5-1; D gene: TRBD1; J gene: TRBJ1-2; CDR3 DNA: TGCGCCAGCAGCCCACGGACAGGGGTGGGCTACACCTTC; CDR3 protein: CASSPRTGVGYTF
clone size: -; V gene: TRBV10-3; D gene: TRBD1; J gene: TRBJ1-1; CDR3 DNA: TGTGCCACCCGGGGAGGGGGCGGAACTGAAGCTTTCTTT; CDR3 protein: CATRGGGGTEAFF